This T cell receptor (beta chain) was profiled in a study of shared clonotypes between healthy human individuals. Profiled with immunoSEQ multiplex PCR; TCRdb holds only in-frame clones, not every one. The table shows hundreds of thousands of clones, with 60% to 75% occurring only once. The V gene's germline CDR1 is MDHEN and CDR2 SYDVKM. CDR3 length equals 14 residues. The J segment lost 5 bases and the V segment lost 5 bases, leaving 4 bases of the junction unmatched. The chain carries TRBV28 and TRBJ1-4; TRBD1 aligns across 8 bases. The sequenced sample consisted of memory CD4+ T cells sorted from blood. Subset described: CD45RA-negative fraction. The receptor was isolated from a woman in her twenties or thirties in good health. In DNA form, the CDR3 reads TGTGCCAGCAGTCCCAGGACAGGGAATGAAAAACTGTTTTTT. It codes for CASSPRTGNEKLFF. The full variable domain, rest sourced from reference TRBV28 and TRBJ1-4, is DVKVTQSSRYLVKRTGEKVFLECVQDMDHENMFWYRQDPGLGLRLIYFSYDVKMKEKGDIPEGYSVSREKKERFSLILESASTNQTSMYLCASSPRTGNEKLFFGSGTQLSVL.